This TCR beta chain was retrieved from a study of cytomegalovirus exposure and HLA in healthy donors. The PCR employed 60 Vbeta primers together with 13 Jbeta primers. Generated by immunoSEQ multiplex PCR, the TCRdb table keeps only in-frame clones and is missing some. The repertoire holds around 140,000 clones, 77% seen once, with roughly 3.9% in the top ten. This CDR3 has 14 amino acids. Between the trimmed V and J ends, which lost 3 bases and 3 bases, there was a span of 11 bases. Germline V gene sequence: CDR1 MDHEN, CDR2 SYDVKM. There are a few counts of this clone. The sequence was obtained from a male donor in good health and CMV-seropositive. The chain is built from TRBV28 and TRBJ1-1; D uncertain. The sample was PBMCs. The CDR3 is CASSFTWRDTEAFF. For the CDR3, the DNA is TGTGCCAGCAGTTTTACGTGGCGGGACACTGAAGCTTTCTTT. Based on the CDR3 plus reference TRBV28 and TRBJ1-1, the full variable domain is DVKVTQSSRYLVKRTGEKVFLECVQDMDHENMFWYRQDPGLGLRLIYFSYDVKMKEKGDIPEGYSVSREKKERFSLILESASTNQTSMYLCASSFTWRDTEAFFGQGTRLTVV.